This TCR beta chain was retrieved from a study of cytomegalovirus exposure and HLA in healthy donors. On this clone: Its specificity is not known.

Overall study findings and caveats: Information on immune exposure was restricted to one variable (CMV serostatus).

Germline V lookup: CDR1 MNHEY, CDR2 SVGAGI. Deletions cut 3 bases from V and 5 bases from J, with 17 bases between. The CDR3 totals 16 residues. The primer mix had 60 Vbeta and 13 Jbeta primers. TCRdb keeps only in-frame clones here, not all; method: immunoSEQ multiplex PCR. This sample has 250,000 to 350,000 clones, with about nine tenths found just once. Material for sequencing was PBMCs. This rearrangement joins TRBV6-5 to TRBJ2-1; a possible D gene is TRBD2 (6 bases). The TCR was taken from a man aged 35-49 years in good health and CMV-seropositive. The CDR3 spells CASSYTSMGVNNEQFF. The CDR3 DNA follows: TGTGCCAGCAGTTATACTAGCATGGGGGTAAACAATGAGCAGTTCTTC.